The present T cell receptor (beta chain) was sequenced within a study of patients and donors after allogeneic stem cell transplantation. TCRdb re-derived calls from the RT-PCR reads in MiXCR, one entry per CDR3 protein. The sample includes under 170,000 distinct CDR3 sequences, over 30% of them seen just once. V shed 5 bases and J shed 1 base, with 11 bases lying between them. The germline CDR1 and CDR2 sequences are SGHTA and FQGNSA. The length of the CDR3 is 14 residues. This chain links TRBV7-2 with TRBJ1-1, with a possible D match to TRBD1 (5 bases). The specimen sequenced was blood, either unsorted or a sorted T cell fraction (not recorded which). The TCR originated in a human donor who was either an allogeneic HSCT recipient or a stem cell or donor lymphocyte infusion donor (not recorded which). It is not recorded whose cells these are; they may come from a transplant donor. For the CDR3, the DNA is TGTGCCAGCAGCCCCTGGGGGGGGAACACTGAAGCTTTCTTT. The encoded protein is CASSPWGGNTEAFF.